These T cell receptor beta chains were read from a single sample in a study of human T cells and chemical hapten exposure. TCRdb reprocessed the RACE reads via MiXCR and lists one record per CDR3 protein. There are roughly 360,000 distinct CDR3 sequences in the sample; 4.8% occur only once, and about 2.1% lies in the top ten. Source: whole blood, taken in connection with sensitization to the hapten diphenylcyclopropenone (DPC). These receptors were obtained from a woman aged 50 to 65 with alopecia areata. Some clones in this sample may be carry-over from other donors' samples. The CDR3 runs from the conserved cysteine through the conserved F or W. Each record gives: J gene, D gene, CDR3 length, clone size, V gene, CDR3 DNA, CDR3 protein. A D gene is named only where the DNA matches it firmly. Not all rows give a size; the values are once, few, many and, for expanded clones, a class.

TRBJ2-3 | . | 13 | few | TRBV7-9 | TGTGCCAGCAGCCCGTTGAGAGGCGATACGCAGTATTTT | CASSPLRGDTQYF
TRBJ1-1 | TRBD1 | 16 | . | TRBV7-9 | TGTGCCAGCAGCCTTTTGCACAGGGGGCGGGTCACTGAAGCTTTCTTT | CASSLLHRGRVTEAFF
TRBJ2-1 | TRBD2 | 15 | many | TRBV10-3 | TGTGCCATCAGGGAGACTAGCGGGACCTACAATGAGCAGTTCTTC | CAIRETSGTYNEQFF
TRBJ1-2 | TRBD1 | 14 | many | TRBV29-1 | TGCAGCGTTGGGGACAGGACTTCTAACTATGGCTACACCTTC | CSVGDRTSNYGYTF
TRBJ2-1 | . | 15 | many | TRBV5-1 | TGCGCCAGCAGCTTGGAACTGGCTGGTATCGATGAGCAGTTCTTC | CASSLELAGIDEQFF
TRBJ2-3 | . | 12 | . | TRBV2 | TGTGCCAGCCCCCGAAGGACAGATACGCAGTATTTT | CASPRRTDTQYF
TRBJ2-5 | . | 14 | many | TRBV4-2 | TGTGCCAGCAGCCGGGGGCAGGGGAAAGAGACCCAGTACTTC | CASSRGQGKETQYF
TRBJ2-2 | . | 13 | few | TRBV28 | TGTGCCAGCATAGCAGCGGACACCGGGGAGCTGTTTTTT | CASIAADTGELFF
TRBJ1-2 | . | 15 | many | TRBV6-2/TRBV6-3 | TGTGCCAGCAGTCACCTTGGACAGACTAACTATGGCTACACCTTC | CASSHLGQTNYGYTF
TRBJ2-6 | . | 19 | . | TRBV5-1 | TGCGCCAGCAGCATGACTAGAATGGCCCCTGGGGTTAGGGCCAACGTCCTGACTTTC | CASSMTRMAPGVRANVLTF
TRBJ1-3 | . | 16 | many | TRBV5-6 | TGTGCCAGCAGCTGGGCACAGGGCCCATCTGGAAACACCATATATTTT | CASSWAQGPSGNTIYF
TRBJ2-7 | . | 15 | many | TRBV27 | TGTGCCAGCAGTTTAGGGGGCCCGGGGCCCTACGAGCAGTACTTC | CASSLGGPGPYEQYF
TRBJ2-2 | . | 12 | . | TRBV7-6 | TGTGCCAGCAGCTTCATGGTCGGGGAGCTGTTTTTT | CASSFMVGELFF
TRBJ1-2 | TRBD1 | 16 | . | TRBV5-4 | TGTGCCACGCAGGGGGGGGCCCTGGGGGCTAACTATGGCTACACCTTC | CATQGGALGANYGYTF
TRBJ1-1 | . | 14 | few | TRBV3-1 | TGTGCCAGCAGCCATCCAGCCTCGAACACTGAAGCTTTCTTT | CASSHPASNTEAFF
TRBJ1-3 | . | 15 | many | TRBV7-6 | TGTGCCAGCAGCTTAGGGTCAAGCTCTGGAAACACCATATATTTT | CASSLGSSSGNTIYF
TRBJ2-1 | TRBD2 | 16 | many | TRBV7-2 | TGTGCCAGCATCCCAAGCGGGAGTCGTGCCTACAATGAGCAGTTCTTC | CASIPSGSRAYNEQFF
TRBJ1-2 | . | 13 | many | TRBV5-1 | TGCGCCAGCAGCTTACCAGACCACTATGGCTACACCTTC | CASSLPDHYGYTF
TRBJ2-5 | . | 15 | many | TRBV7-2 | TGTGCCAGCAGCTTAGTGGGAGCGGGTACAGAGACCCAGTACTTC | CASSLVGAGTETQYF
TRBJ1-1 | . | 16 | few | TRBV29-1 | TGCAGCGTTGAAGTAGGCCCCGGATTCATGAACACTGAAGCTTTCTTT | CSVEVGPGFMNTEAFF
TRBJ2-4 | . | 13 | few | TRBV6-6 | TGTGCCAGCAGTTACCAGGACTATGACATTCAGTACTTC | CASSYQDYDIQYF
TRBJ2-2 | . | 14 | . | TRBV6-5 | TGTGCCAGCAGTTGGTACTCGAACACCGGGGAGCTGTTTTTT | CASSWYSNTGELFF
TRBJ1-2 | . | 14 | few | TRBV12-3/TRBV12-4 | TGTGCCAGCAGTTTTAGTTCAAGTGACTATGGCTACACCTTC | CASSFSSSDYGYTF
TRBJ1-4 | . | 12 | many | TRBV20-1 | TGCAGTGCTAAAGGGACTACTGAAAAACTGTTTTTT | CSAKGTTEKLFF
TRBJ2-1 | . | 17 | many | TRBV3-1 | TGTGCCAGCAGCCAAGACGGGGCCGCGAGCTCCTACAATGAGCAGTTCTTC | CASSQDGAASSYNEQFF
TRBJ2-2 | . | 15 | many | TRBV21-1 | TGTGCCAGCACGCGACAGGGGGCGCTTACCGGGGAGCTGTTTTTT | CASTRQGALTGELFF
TRBJ2-5 | . | 12 | many | TRBV5-6 | TGTGCCAGCAGCCGGTCAGAGGAGACCCAGTACTTC | CASSRSEETQYF
TRBJ2-1 | . | 16 | . | TRBV4-3 | TGCGCCAGCAGCGTCACAGGGTCGGGCCCCTACAATGAGCAGTTCTTC | CASSVTGSGPYNEQFF
TRBJ2-3 | . | 14 | . | TRBV5-1 | TGCGCCAGCAGCTTGGCTCAATCAGCAGATACGCAGTATTTT | CASSLAQSADTQYF
TRBJ1-5 | . | 16 | . | TRBV11-2 | TGTGCCAGCAGCTTAGAAGGAGGGGCAAGGAATCAGCCCCAGCATTTT | CASSLEGGARNQPQHF
TRBJ2-3 | . | 13 | many | TRBV29-1 | TGCAGCGGGACGGGGGACCTCACAGATACGCAGTATTTT | CSGTGDLTDTQYF
TRBJ2-7 | TRBD2 | 17 | many | TRBV4-2 | TGTGCCAGCAGCCTGAGCGCGCTAGCGGGAGATCAGCGCGAGCAGTACTTC | CASSLSALAGDQREQYF
TRBJ2-1 | TRBD2 | 14 | . | TRBV30 | TGTGCCTGGAGTATCCAGCGGGAAACCAATGAGCAGTTCTTC | CAWSIQRETNEQFF
TRBJ1-1 | . | 13 | . | TRBV20-1 | TGCAGTGCTAAGGCACTAAAGAACACTGAAGCTTTCTTT | CSAKALKNTEAFF
TRBJ1-2 | TRBD1 | 12 | . | TRBV5-1 | TGCGCCAGCTCAACAGGGGCGGGTGGCTACACCTTC | CASSTGAGGYTF
TRBJ2-5 | TRBD2 | 15 | many | TRBV7-6 | TGTGCCAGCAGAGCGGGACTAGCGGTCCGAGAGACCCAGTACTTC | CASRAGLAVRETQYF
TRBJ1-5 | . | 14 | . | TRBV2 | TGTGCCAGCAGTGTGGGAGAGAGCAATCAGCCCCAGCATTTT | CASSVGESNQPQHF
TRBJ2-3 | . | 14 | few | TRBV30 | TGTGCCTGGAGTGGGGGCAGGGTCACAGATACGCAGTATTTT | CAWSGGRVTDTQYF
TRBJ2-7 | TRBD2 | 16 | many | TRBV11-2 | TGTGCCAGCAGCGGGACTAGCGGGGGAACTTCCTACGAGCAGTACTTC | CASSGTSGGTSYEQYF
TRBJ1-4 | . | 15 | few | TRBV6-1 | TGTGCCAGCAGTGCCCCTGGGGGGTGGAATGAAAAACTGTTTTTT | CASSAPGGWNEKLFF
TRBJ1-2 | . | 10 | . | TRBV19 | TGTGCCAGTTACAGGGATGGCTACACCTTC | CASYRDGYTF
TRBJ2-7 | TRBD1 | 22 | few | TRBV2 | TGTGCCAGCAGTGACTCCGGACAGGGGGCTTCGGCGGGAGGTGGGGCCAACGGAGAGCAGTACTTC | CASSDSGQGASAGGGANGEQYF
TRBJ1-4 | . | 16 | many | TRBV7-9 | TGTGCCAGCAGCCCTAATCCAGGGCTGGCTAATGAAAAACTGTTTTTT | CASSPNPGLANEKLFF
TRBJ1-4 | TRBD1 | 15 | . | TRBV29-1 | TGCAGCGTTGAAGATTACAGGGGACAACCGCGGGGGCTGTTTTTT | CSVEDYRGQPRGLFF
TRBJ1-2 | TRBD1 | 14 | many | TRBV12-3/TRBV12-4 | TGTGCCAGCAGCAGGACAGGGGTGGGCTATGGCTACACCTTC | CASSRTGVGYGYTF
TRBJ2-5 | . | 11 | many | TRBV29-1 | TGCAGCGTAGCGGAGGGGGAGACCCAGTACTTC | CSVAEGETQYF
TRBJ1-1 | . | 13 | . | TRBV7-6 | TGTGCCAGCAGCCCCCTACGATACACTGAAGCTTTCTTT | CASSPLRYTEAFF
TRBJ1-2 | . | 12 | . | TRBV20-1 | TGCAGTGCTAGTCCCACAGGGAAGGGCTACACCTTC | CSASPTGKGYTF
TRBJ2-5 | TRBD2 | 16 | many | TRBV20-1 | TGCAGTGCCACCTCACTTAGCGGGGGGCTAGGAGAGACCCAGTACTTC | CSATSLSGGLGETQYF
TRBJ2-3 | TRBD2 | 17 | many | TRBV6-5 | TGTGCCAGCAGCCGGACTAGCGGTCCTTCTAGCACAGATACGCAGTATTTT | CASSRTSGPSSTDTQYF
TRBJ2-1 | TRBD2 | 15 | many | TRBV12-3/TRBV12-4 | TGTGCCAGCAGTGTGGCTAGCGGGGGCTACAATGAGCAGTTCTTC | CASSVASGGYNEQFF
TRBJ2-1 | . | 15 | many | TRBV29-1 | TGCAGCGTTGAAGTCCCAGCGGAACCCTACAATGAGCAGTTCTTC | CSVEVPAEPYNEQFF
TRBJ1-5 | TRBD1 | 15 | . | TRBV27 | TGTGCCAGCAGTTTATTCGGCAGGGGGGATCAGCCCCAGCATTTT | CASSLFGRGDQPQHF
TRBJ1-5 | . | 13 | many | TRBV7-8 | TGTGCCAGCAGCTTAGGGGAGGCTCAGCCCCAGCATTTT | CASSLGEAQPQHF